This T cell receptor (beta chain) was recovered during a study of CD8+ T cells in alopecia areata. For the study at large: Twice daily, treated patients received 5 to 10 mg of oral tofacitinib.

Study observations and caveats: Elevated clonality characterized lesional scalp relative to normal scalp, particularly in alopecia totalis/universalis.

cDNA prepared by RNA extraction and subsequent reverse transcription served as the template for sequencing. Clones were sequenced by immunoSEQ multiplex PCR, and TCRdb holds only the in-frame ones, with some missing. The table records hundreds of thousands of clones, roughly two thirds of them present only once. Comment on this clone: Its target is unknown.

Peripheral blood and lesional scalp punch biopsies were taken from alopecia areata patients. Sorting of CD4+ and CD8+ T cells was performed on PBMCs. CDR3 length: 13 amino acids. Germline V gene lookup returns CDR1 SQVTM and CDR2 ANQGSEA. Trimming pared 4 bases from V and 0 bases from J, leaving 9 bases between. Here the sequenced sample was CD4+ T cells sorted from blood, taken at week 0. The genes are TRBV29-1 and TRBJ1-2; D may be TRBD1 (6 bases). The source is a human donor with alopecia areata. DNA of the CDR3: TGCAGCGTTGTGACAGGATCTAACTATGGCTACACCTTC. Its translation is CSVVTGSNYGYTF.